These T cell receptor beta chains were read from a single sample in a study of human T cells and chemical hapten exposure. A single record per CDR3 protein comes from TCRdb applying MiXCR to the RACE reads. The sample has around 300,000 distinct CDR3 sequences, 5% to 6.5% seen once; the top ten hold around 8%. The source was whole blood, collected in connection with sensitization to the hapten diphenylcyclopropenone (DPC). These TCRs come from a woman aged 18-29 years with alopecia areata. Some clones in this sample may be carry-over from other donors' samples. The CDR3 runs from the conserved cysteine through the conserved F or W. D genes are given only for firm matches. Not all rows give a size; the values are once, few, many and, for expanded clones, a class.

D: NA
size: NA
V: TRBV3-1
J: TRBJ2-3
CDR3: CASSQDTGPPQYF
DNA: TGTGCCAGCAGCCAGGACACAGGGCCACCCCAGTATTTT

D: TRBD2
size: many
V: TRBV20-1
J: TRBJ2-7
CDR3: CSAGGLAYEQYF
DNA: TGCAGTGCGGGAGGGCTAGCCTACGAGCAGTACTTC

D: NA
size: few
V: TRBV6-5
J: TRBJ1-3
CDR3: CASSTPDGRGAGNTIYF
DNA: TGTGCCAGCTCCACTCCCGATGGACGGGGGGCTGGAAACACCATATATTTT

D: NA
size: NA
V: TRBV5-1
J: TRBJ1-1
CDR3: CASSAIQTGEAFF
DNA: TGCGCCAGCAGCGCGATACAGACAGGTGAAGCTTTCTTT

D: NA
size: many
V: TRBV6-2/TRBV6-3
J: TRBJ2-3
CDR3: CASSRGDTQYF
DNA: TGTGCCAGCAGTCGGGGAGATACGCAGTATTTT

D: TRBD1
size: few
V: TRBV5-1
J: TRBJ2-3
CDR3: CASSLQGAVGDTQYF
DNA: TGCGCCAGCAGCTTACAGGGGGCGGTTGGCGATACGCAGTATTTT

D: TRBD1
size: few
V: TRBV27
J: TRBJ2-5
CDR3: CASSFRGQGVETQYF
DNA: TGTGCCAGCAGTTTCCGGGGACAGGGGGTGGAGACCCAGTACTTC

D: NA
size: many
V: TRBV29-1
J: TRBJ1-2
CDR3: CSVDGGPGYGYTF
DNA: TGCAGCGTTGACGGGGGGCCCGGCTATGGCTACACCTTC

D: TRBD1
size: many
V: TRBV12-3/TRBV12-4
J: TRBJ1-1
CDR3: CASSLGTDVNTEAFF
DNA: TGTGCCAGCAGCCTTGGGACAGATGTGAACACTGAAGCTTTCTTT

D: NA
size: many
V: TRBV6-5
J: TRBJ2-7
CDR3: CASSYSGSTYEQYF
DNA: TGTGCCAGCAGTTACTCGGGGAGTACCTACGAGCAGTACTTC

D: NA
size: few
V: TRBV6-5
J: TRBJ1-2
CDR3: CASSSNPLVRYGYTF
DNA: TGTGCCAGCAGTTCCAACCCCCTCGTCCGATATGGCTACACCTTC

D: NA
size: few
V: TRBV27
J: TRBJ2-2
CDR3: CASTPRTGELFF
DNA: TGTGCCAGCACCCCTAGGACCGGGGAGCTGTTTTTT

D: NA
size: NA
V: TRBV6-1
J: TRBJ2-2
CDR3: CASSPDSGYTGELFF
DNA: TGTGCCAGCAGTCCAGATTCAGGGTACACCGGGGAGCTGTTTTTT

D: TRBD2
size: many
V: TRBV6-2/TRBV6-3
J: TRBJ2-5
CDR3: CATRAGGEETQYF
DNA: TGTGCCACCCGAGCGGGGGGGGAAGAGACCCAGTACTTC

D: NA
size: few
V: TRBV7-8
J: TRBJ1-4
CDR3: CASSERRDPGEKLFF
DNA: TGTGCCAGCAGCGAGCGCCGGGACCCGGGGGAAAAACTGTTTTTT

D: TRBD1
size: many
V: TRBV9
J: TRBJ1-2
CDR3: CASSGTGDYGYTF
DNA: TGTGCCAGCAGTGGGACAGGGGACTATGGCTACACCTTC

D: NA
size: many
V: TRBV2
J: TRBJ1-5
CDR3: CASSAESNQPQHF
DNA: TGTGCCAGCAGTGCTGAAAGCAATCAGCCCCAGCATTTT

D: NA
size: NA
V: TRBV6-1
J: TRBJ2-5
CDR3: CASSERAGMETQYF
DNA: TGTGCCAGCAGTGAAAGGGCGGGGATGGAGACCCAGTACTTC

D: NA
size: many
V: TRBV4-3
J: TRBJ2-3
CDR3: CASSQTYSSTDTQYF
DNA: TGCGCCAGCAGCCAGACTTACTCAAGCACAGATACGCAGTATTTT

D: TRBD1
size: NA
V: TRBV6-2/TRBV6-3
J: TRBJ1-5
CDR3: CASSYGTGARQPQHF
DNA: TGTGCCAGCAGTTACGGGACAGGGGCGAGACAGCCCCAGCATTTT

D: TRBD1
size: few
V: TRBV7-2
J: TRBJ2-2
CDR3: CASSPTGVGELFF
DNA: TGTGCCAGCAGTCCGACAGGGGTCGGGGAGCTGTTTTTT

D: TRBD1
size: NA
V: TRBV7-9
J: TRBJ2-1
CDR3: CASSLAGTGDDEQFF
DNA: TGTGCCAGCAGCTTAGCCGGGACAGGGGATGATGAGCAGTTCTTC

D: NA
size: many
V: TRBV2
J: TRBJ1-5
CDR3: CASSVRGTSNQPQHF
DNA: TGTGCCAGCAGTGTACGGGGGACTAGCAATCAGCCCCAGCATTTT

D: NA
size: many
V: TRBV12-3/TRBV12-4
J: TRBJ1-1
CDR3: CASSLVGGTEAFF
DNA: TGTGCCAGCAGCTTAGTCGGGGGCACTGAAGCTTTCTTT